This T cell receptor (beta chain) stems from a study of cytomegalovirus exposure and HLA in healthy donors. This PCR relied on a set of 60 Vbeta primers and 13 Jbeta primers. Some clones are missing from TCRdb's copy, which holds only in-frame ones; the method was immunoSEQ multiplex PCR. The sample includes roughly 130,000 clones, approximately 80% of them seen just once. V shed 5 bases and J 3 bases; nucleotides not matched to a gene: 7. The CDR3 runs 16 residues. CDR1 and CDR2 (germline): SEHNR, FQNEAQ (reference sequence). The V call is TRBV7-9, the J call TRBJ2-1; 10 bases are shared with TRBD2. Sequencing was carried out using PBMCs. This receptor was identified in a man aged 30 to 45 in good health and CMV-seronegative. CDR3 region: CASSRGLADLYNEQFF. CDR3 nucleotides: TGTGCCAGCAGCCGCGGACTAGCGGACCTCTACAATGAGCAGTTCTTC.